One sample yielded the 18 T cell receptor beta chains listed below, sequenced in a study of blood T cells in healthy people across ages (dated by TCRdb to 2014 to 2015). Library preparation employed 5' RACE. Sequenced using an Illumina HiSeq 2500. A second 7 to 11 cycle PCR used a sample-barcoded 5' primer and a J-beta primer mix. Starting from the raw public reads, TCRdb applied fastp trimming at Q25, assembled clones with MiXCR and retained in-frame beta chains. Each CDR3 protein appears once, grouped with its most common genes and DNA. The sample table contains over 1.5 million distinct CDR3 sequences; only one count was recorded for 49% of them. Clones ranked in the top ten supply 2% to 2.5% of the sample. Sequencing was carried out using blood. The receptor set was obtained from a woman between 35 and 50 years old in good health.

The J gene is TRBJ1-6, the V gene TRBV20-1; weak D call: TRBD1 (5 bases). Per the germline V gene, CDR1 is DFQATT and CDR2 is SNEGSKA (reference sequence). Trimming shortened V by 0 bases and J by 7 bases, and 13 bases separated the two germline ends. The CDR3 extends over 15 amino acids. The DNA for the CDR3 is TGCAGTGCTAGAGATCAAGGGACGCCAAATTCACCCCTCCACTTT. It is translated as CSARDQGTPNSPLHF.

The gene calls are TRBV24-1 and TRBJ2-1; D ambiguous. Deletions cut 4 bases from V and 8 bases from J, with 8 bases between. Germline lookup yields CDR1 KGHDR and CDR2 SFDVKD. The CDR3 covers 12 residues. The DNA for the CDR3 is TGTGCCACCAGTGACCGACACTATGAGCAGTTCTTC. Translated, it gives CATSDRHYEQFF.

The CDR3 spells CASSSRGVNLGGYTF. CDR3 DNA: TGTGCCAGCAGTTCAAGGGGGGTTAATTTGGGTGGCTACACCTTC. J is TRBJ1-2 and V is TRBV27; TRBD1 might be the D (6 bases). The germline V and J ends were trimmed by 4 bases and 7 bases, with 19 bases remaining between them. Germline CDR1 is MNHEY and CDR2 is SMNVEV (reference sequence). The CDR3 contains 15 residues.

V is TRBV28 and J is TRBJ2-3; 12 nucleotides line up with TRBD2. The CDR3 sequence is 19 residues long. The J segment lost 6 bases and the V segment lost 5 bases, leaving 18 bases of the junction unmatched. Germline loops: CDR1 MDHEN, CDR2 SYDVKM. DNA of the CDR3: TGTGCCAGCAGTCGCGGCCTGAGACTAGCGGGGGATAATGCGGATACGCAGTATTTT. Translation gives CASSRGLRLAGDNADTQYF.

This chain links TRBV10-1 with TRBJ1-2, with a possible D match to TRBD1 (5 bases). The germline V gene has CDR1 WNHNN and CDR2 SYGVQD (reference sequence). V was pared by 0 bases and J by 7 bases, with 6 bases between. The CDR3 is 12 residues long. The CDR3 here is CASSESGVGYTF. The CDR3 bases are TGCGCCAGCAGTGAGTCGGGGGTTGGCTACACCTTC.

This clonotype was picked up a small number of times. This chain connects TRBV12-3 or TRBV12-4 to TRBJ1-2; the match to TRBD1 covers 7 bases. The CDR3 has 16 amino acids. The V segment lost 5 bases and the J segment 0 bases; nucleotides outside the gene matches: 9. For the CDR3, the DNA is TGTGCCAGCAGTCCCCCACAGGGGTCTTCTAACTATGGCTACACCTTC. The encoded protein is CASSPPQGSSNYGYTF.

In regard to this clonotype: An end of the junction differs from the germline gene, which may be a read error. The V gene is TRBV28, the J gene TRBJ2-5; TRBD2 agrees at 9 bases. The end of the DNA is better explained by TRBJ2-7, so the J call may be wrong. The germline V gene has CDR1 MDHEN and CDR2 SYDVKM. The CDR3 covers 16 residues. The CDR3 spells CASSSFGGGVSHEQYF. The CDR3 nucleotides read TGTGCCAGCAGTTCCTTCGGCGGGGGGGTCTCCCACGAGCAGTACTTC.

This chain uses TRBV7-2 with TRBJ1-2; D unclear. The CDR3 runs to 14 residues. The germline gives CDR1 SGHTA, CDR2 FQGNSA. Trimming took 5 bases from V and 4 from J, leaving 14 bases between them. CDR3 in amino acids: CASSPPPARYGYTF. CDR3 coding DNA: TGTGCCAGCAGCCCGCCGCCGGCACGCTATGGCTACACCTTC.

The rearrangement joins TRBV15 to TRBJ1-5; the D gene is possibly TRBD1 (5 bases). Germline loops: CDR1 LNHNV, CDR2 YYDKDF (reference sequence). The CDR3 loop spans 17 amino acids. Trimming stripped 5 bases from V and 0 bases from J, with 17 bases between. CDR3 protein: CATSWGRTGDSNQPQHF. The DNA for the CDR3 is TGTGCCACCAGCTGGGGGAGGACGGGAGATAGCAATCAGCCCCAGCATTTT.

This chain links TRBV20-1 with TRBJ2-7, with D perhaps given as TRBD1 or TRBD2 (5 bases each). Germline CDR1 and CDR2: DFQATT and SNEGSKA (reference sequence). V was clipped by 6 bases and J by 9 bases, with 15 bases between them. The CDR3 has 11 residues. The DNA for the CDR3 is TGCAGTGCGGGAGACAGACCCGGGCAGTACTTC. As protein: CSAGDRPGQYF.

The V call is TRBV6-5, the J call TRBJ2-5; either TRBD1 or TRBD2 may supply D (5 bases each). Germline V gene data show CDR1 as MNHEY and CDR2 as SVGAGI. V dropped 6 bases and J dropped 11 bases, with 25 bases sitting between them. The CDR3 is 15 amino acids. The CDR3 bases are TGTGCCAGCAGAGCACCGGGACGGGTGTACAATGAGCAGTACTTC. This encodes CASRAPGRVYNEQYF.

This clonotype occurred a few times. The chain has TRBV27 and TRBJ2-1; D is possibly TRBD1 (6 bases). This CDR3 contains 16 residues. V was clipped by 4 bases and J by 7 bases, with 20 bases between them. Per the germline V gene, CDR1 is MNHEY and CDR2 is SMNVEV (reference sequence). The CDR3 protein is CASSSLQGRPFNEQFF. The CDR3 DNA reads TGTGCCAGCAGTTCCTTACAGGGAAGGCCTTTTAATGAGCAGTTCTTC.

The table lists this clonotype with many counts. The rearrangement links TRBV7-9 to TRBJ2-7; 9 bases fit TRBD1. The V and J ends lost 5 bases and 3 bases, in that order; junction bases with no gene match: 5. The CDR3 length is 14 residues. CDR1 is SEHNR and CDR2 is FQNEAQ in the germline V gene (reference sequence). CDR3 amino acids: CASSPDRGGYEQYF. The CDR3 nucleotides read TGTGCCAGCAGCCCGGACAGGGGAGGCTACGAGCAGTACTTC.

In its sample, this clonotype was seen a few times. A much bigger clone sits one base away, suggesting this may be a read error. V usage is TRBV2 and J usage is TRBJ2-5; the match to TRBD1 covers 8 bases. CDR3 length: 11 residues. Germline CDR1 SNHLY, CDR2 FYNNEI. Trimming at V came to 6 bases and at J to 12 bases, leaving 6 bases not matched to a gene. DNA of the CDR3: TGTGCCAGCAGCCGGGGACAGGAGGAGTACTTC. Translation gives CASSRGQEEYF.

This clonotype occurred many times. J is TRBJ1-2 and V is TRBV27; possibly TRBD1 for D (6 bases). Per the germline V gene, CDR1 is MNHEY and CDR2 is SMNVEV (reference sequence). V lost 5 bases, J lost 8 bases, and 15 bases lay in between. This CDR3 is built from 13 residues. CDR3 in DNA: TGTGCCAGCAGTCGCGCTAATCAGGGGGGCTACACCTTC. This encodes CASSRANQGGYTF.

This chain links TRBV6-2 or TRBV6-3 with TRBJ2-7; 8 bases are a match to TRBD1. The germline V gene has CDR1 MNHEY and CDR2 SVGEGT. The ends lost 5 bases at V and 5 bases at J; junction bases unmatched: 5. CDR3 size: 13 residues. DNA of the CDR3: TGTGCCAGCAGTCAGACAGGGGCCCACGAGCAGTACTTC. This codes for CASSQTGAHEQYF.

This clonotype was seen a handful of times. The chain uses TRBV5-5 and TRBJ2-1; D is unclear. This CDR3 contains 16 residues. Germline values: CDR1 SGHKS, CDR2 YYEKEE (reference sequence). The germline V and J ends were trimmed by 0 bases and 2 bases, with 12 bases remaining between them. The CDR3 coding sequence is TGTGCCAGCAGCTTGGAGGTGGGGTGGCCCTACAATGAGCAGTTCTTC. This codes for CASSLEVGWPYNEQFF.

The rearrangement uses TRBV7-2 and TRBJ1-5; 10 nucleotides line up with TRBD1. Per the germline V gene, CDR1 is SGHTA and CDR2 is FQGNSA. V was clipped by 5 bases and J by 3 bases; unmatched bases: 4. This CDR3 is 15 amino acids long. CDR3 protein: CASSTGTGVNQPQHF. The DNA of the CDR3 is TGTGCCAGCAGCACTGGGACAGGGGTCAATCAGCCCCAGCATTTT.